This T cell receptor (beta chain) was found in a study of read filtering for tumor transcriptome and immune sequencing. This library used around 0.4 ug RNA and molecular barcoded adaptors spanning alpha/delta and beta/gamma chains. TCRdb used MiXCR to reprocess the reads, holding one entry per CDR3 protein. The data contain 100,000 to 150,000 distinct CDR3 sequences, roughly an eighth of them singletons. The CDR3 sequence is 17 residues long. V was shortened by 4 bases and J by 1 base, with 16 bases between the two germline ends. The rearrangement uses TRBV23-1 and TRBJ2-2; perhaps TRBD2 as D (6 bases). TRBV23-1 is filed as an ORF, its function uncertain. Specimen: a population of CD138-negative cells sorted from bone marrow. This TCR came from a donor at least 40 years old with multiple myeloma. Here the CDR3 reads CASSPLRERVNTGELFF. The CDR3 DNA follows: TGCGCCAGCAGTCCTCTCCGGGAGAGGGTGAACACCGGGGAGCTGTTTTTT.